The 2 T cell receptor beta chains listed next were all sequenced from one sample in a study of T cells in Graves' hyperthyroidism and ophthalmopathy. The CDR3 regions of TCR beta were amplified from RNA transcripts. Initially, a first-round RT-PCR of the TCR CDR3 employed the HTBI primer set. In TCRdb, the multiplex PCR reads were re-called with MiXCR into one record per CDR3 protein. This table has roughly 660,000 distinct CDR3 sequences, 17% appearing once. Sequencing input: blood. The receptors were sampled from a man in his forties or fifties with Graves' hyperthyroidism.

This sequence joins TRBV27 and TRBJ2-3; 7 bases match TRBD2. Germline lookup yields CDR1 MNHEY and CDR2 SMNVEV (reference sequence). The J segment lost 4 bases and the V segment lost 2 bases, leaving 9 bases of the junction unmatched. The length of the CDR3 is 16 residues. The CDR3: CASSLGGVKLADTQYF. Written as DNA, the CDR3 is TGTGCCAGCAGTTTAGGGGGGGTCAAGTTAGCAGATACGCAGTATTTT.

This clonotype has a count of ten or more. The chain recombines TRBV5-1 with TRBJ1-6, with D perhaps TRBD1 (6 bases). CDR1 and CDR2 (germline): SGHRS, YFSETQ. Deletions cut 0 bases from V and 5 bases from J, with 9 bases between. The CDR3 totals 15 residues. The CDR3, as DNA: TGCGCCAGCAGCTTGGACAGGGTCAATAATTCACCCCTCCACTTT. The encoded protein is CASSLDRVNNSPLHF.